This is a list of T cell receptor beta chains from one sample in a study of cytomegalovirus exposure and HLA in healthy donors. Here immunoSEQ multiplex PCR was the method, and the copy in TCRdb shows in-frame clones only, minus some. Of some 120,000 clones listed, 70% were seen once; the top ten hold approximately 9%. Sample: PBMCs. Source of these receptors: a man aged 25-45 years in good health and CMV-seropositive. Each CDR3 is given with its conserved first and last residue. A D gene is named only where the DNA matches it firmly. Some rows mark clone size as missing; the rest say once, few, many or name a class of expanded clone.

cdr3_aa cdr3_nt clone_size j_call d_call v_call
CASSLGRRGPAEAFF TGTGCCAGCAGCTTAGGTCGCAGGGGACCCGCTGAAGCTTTCTTT once TRBJ1-1 - TRBV7-9
CATSRAPVQDQPQHF TGTGCCACCAGCAGAGCCCCGGTTCAAGATCAGCCCCAGCATTTT - TRBJ1-5 - TRBV15
CASSPKEGQGIDYGYTF TGTGCCAGCAGTCCGAAAGAAGGACAGGGGATCGACTATGGCTACACCTTC - TRBJ1-2 TRBD1 TRBV7-2
CASSYRGGLPEAFF TGTGCCAGCAGCTATAGAGGGGGCCTGCCTGAAGCTTTCTTT few TRBJ1-1 TRBD1 TRBV11-2
CASSTGQGARNEQFF TGCGCCAGCAGCACTGGACAGGGGGCTCGCAATGAGCAGTTCTTC - TRBJ2-1 TRBD1 TRBV5-1
CASARTALSGRDTQYF TGTGCCAGCGCCCGGACAGCCCTAAGCGGGAGGGATACGCAGTATTTT once TRBJ2-3 TRBD2 TRBV25-1
CASSLVSGANYGYTF TGTGCCAGCAGCTTAGTAAGTGGAGCTAACTATGGCTACACCTTC few TRBJ1-2 - TRBV7-2
CASSLGTATATNEKLFF TGTGCCAGCAGCTTAGGGACAGCTACTGCAACTAATGAAAAACTGTTTTTT - TRBJ1-4 TRBD1 TRBV5-8
CASSLAPGEETQYF TGCGCCAGCAGCTTGGCACCGGGAGAAGAGACCCAGTACTTC - TRBJ2-5 - TRBV5-1
CASSRGIARELASNEQFF TGTGCCAGTAGTAGGGGAATTGCAAGGGAACTAGCCAGCAATGAGCAGTTCTTC - TRBJ2-1 - TRBV19
CSVVQQVNTEAFF TGCAGCGTTGTTCAACAGGTTAACACTGAAGCTTTCTTT - TRBJ1-1 - TRBV29-1
CASSFSGRWIGELFF TGTGCCAGCAGTTTCTCAGGGAGGTGGATCGGGGAGCTGTTTTTT - TRBJ2-2 - TRBV7-9
CASSYGPPSGTDTQYF TGTGCCAGCAGTTACGGCCCTCCTAGCGGCACAGATACGCAGTATTTT - TRBJ2-3 - TRBV6-6
CASRYLVGGELFF TGTGCCAGCAGATATCTAGTTGGTGGGGAGCTGTTTTTT - TRBJ2-2 - TRBV5-6
CASSPGQGRLNTEAFF TGCGCCAGCAGCCCCGGACAGGGGCGATTGAACACTGAAGCTTTCTTT - TRBJ1-1 TRBD1 TRBV5-1
CAWTLDRNTEAFF TGTGCCTGGACCCTAGACAGGAACACTGAAGCTTTCTTT few TRBJ1-1 - TRBV30
CASSSPTAQGPQYF TGTGCCAGCAGCTCACCGACAGCCCAAGGGCCCCAGTACTTC - TRBJ2-5 - TRBV7-9
CASSLRGGGSYEQYF TGTGCCAGCAGCTTACGTGGGGGGGGTTCCTACGAGCAGTACTTC - TRBJ2-7 TRBD2 TRBV7-9
CASRTGTSGGALEQFF TGTGCCAGCAGGACCGGGACTAGCGGGGGGGCCCTTGAGCAGTTCTTC - TRBJ2-1 TRBD2 TRBV6-6
CASSSNRGSGRRNNEQFF TGTGCCAGCAGTTCCAATAGGGGTAGCGGGAGGCGGAACAATGAACAGTTCTTC - TRBJ2-1 TRBD2 TRBV27
CASSVRGAKNIQYF TGTGCCAGCAGTGTGCGGGGAGCCAAAAACATTCAGTACTTC - TRBJ2-4 - TRBV2
CASSLASSGELFF TGTGCCAGCAGCTTAGCGAGTTCCGGGGAGCTGTTTTTT few TRBJ2-2 - TRBV7-9
CASSQAPPTPDTQYF TGCGCCAGCAGCCAAGCACCGCCCACTCCAGATACGCAGTATTTT - TRBJ2-3 - TRBV4-1
CASSEPVPYGYTF TGTGCCAGCAGTGAACCCGTCCCCTATGGCTACACCTTC - TRBJ1-2 - TRBV6-1
CASSHHRESGANVLTF TGCGCCAGCAGCCATCACAGGGAATCTGGGGCCAACGTCCTGACTTTC - TRBJ2-6 - TRBV4-1
CASSLDGTGFNEQFF TGCGCCAGCAGCTTGGATGGGACAGGGTTCAATGAGCAGTTCTTC few TRBJ2-1 TRBD1 TRBV5-1
CASSRDRVYNSPLHF TGTGCCAGCTCCCGCGACAGGGTCTATAATTCACCCCTCCACTTT - TRBJ1-6 TRBD1 TRBV18
CASSFPGLAGDSYEQYF TGTGCCAGCAGCTTCCCGGGACTAGCGGGGGATTCCTACGAGCAGTACTTC - TRBJ2-7 TRBD2 TRBV5-6
CSVDRVNDNEQFF TGCAGCGTCGACAGGGTTAATGACAATGAGCAGTTCTTC - TRBJ2-1 TRBD1 TRBV29-1
CAWTGQETQYF TGTGCCTGGACCGGGCAAGAGACCCAGTACTTC - TRBJ2-5 - TRBV30
CSVEESGSGTEAFF TGCAGCGTTGAAGAATCAGGGTCTGGCACTGAAGCTTTCTTT - TRBJ1-1 - TRBV29-1
CARQGPMNTEAFF TGTGCCAGACAGGGACCCATGAACACTGAAGCTTTCTTT - TRBJ1-1 - TRBV2
CASAAEGNQPQHF TGTGCCAGCGCGGCAGAAGGAAATCAGCCCCAGCATTTT - TRBJ1-5 - TRBV6-5
CAISELDSQWGYTF TGTGCCATCAGTGAGTTGGACAGCCAGTGGGGCTACACCTTC - TRBJ1-2 - TRBV10-3
CASSLNPDRGAPDYGYTF TGTGCCAGCAGCTTGAATCCAGACAGGGGGGCGCCGGACTATGGCTACACCTTC - TRBJ1-2 TRBD1 TRBV5-5
CARGGEQETQYF TGCGCCAGAGGAGGGGAACAAGAGACCCAGTACTTC - TRBJ2-5 - TRBV5-1
CASSSLTGGNQPQHF TGTGCCAGCAGCTCCCTGACAGGGGGCAATCAGCCCCAGCATTTT once TRBJ1-5 TRBD1 TRBV27
CASSLGRGSQPQHF TGTGCCAGCAGCTTAGGCAGGGGAAGTCAGCCCCAGCATTTT - TRBJ1-5 - TRBV13
CASSARTGSNGYTF TGTGCCAGCAGTGCAAGGACAGGGTCGAATGGCTACACCTTC - TRBJ1-2 TRBD1 TRBV6-5
CAWGHTGQNNEQFF TGTGCCTGGGGACACACCGGACAGAACAATGAGCAGTTCTTC - TRBJ2-1 - TRBV30
CATSRGKAKRYNEQFF TGTGCCACCAGCAGAGGAAAAGCGAAACGGTACAATGAGCAGTTCTTC - TRBJ2-1 - TRBV15
CASRDQGTYEQYF TGTGCCAGCAGGGACCAGGGTACCTACGAGCAGTACTTC - TRBJ2-7 - TRBV7-6
CASSPAGGPSYNEQFF TGTGCCAGCAGCCCAGCGGGAGGACCCTCCTACAATGAGCAGTTCTTC - TRBJ2-1 TRBD2 TRBV5-4
CASSLTGGGSYEQYF TGTGCCAGCAGTTTAACGGGAGGAGGCTCCTACGAGCAGTACTTC few TRBJ2-7 TRBD2 TRBV27
CSLRGGTGELFF TGCAGCCTCCGGGGGGGAACCGGGGAGCTGTTTTTT few TRBJ2-2 TRBD2 TRBV29-1
CASSFYKGTGDLYNEQFF TGTGCCAGCAGTTTTTATAAGGGGACAGGGGATCTTTACAATGAGCAGTTCTTC - TRBJ2-1 TRBD1 TRBV28
CASSISKSTDTQYF TGTGCCAGTAGTATTTCCAAAAGCACAGATACGCAGTATTTT - TRBJ2-3 - TRBV19
CASSPETGNTIYF TGTGCCAGCAGCCCTGAGACTGGAAACACCATATATTTT once TRBJ1-3 - TRBV7-3
CASSLSWRSRGIANYGYTF TGTGCCAGCAGCTTATCTTGGAGGTCGAGGGGGATAGCTAACTATGGCTACACCTTC - TRBJ1-2 - TRBV7-8
CASSLAGGWEETQYF TGTGCCAGCAGCTTAGCAGGGGGTTGGGAAGAGACCCAGTACTTC - TRBJ2-5 - TRBV7-6
CASSYRDNYEQYF TGTGCCAGCAGCTACCGGGACAACTACGAGCAGTACTTC - TRBJ2-7 - TRBV6-5